A selection of T cell receptor beta chains follows, all from one sample in a study of Graves' ophthalmopathy and Graves' hyperthyroidism. In TCRdb, the multiplex PCR reads were re-called with MiXCR into one record per CDR3 protein. The table shows 900,000 to 1,200,000 distinct CDR3 sequences, with about 38% occurring only once. The sequencing input was peripheral blood or thyroid tissue (not recorded which). The receptors come from an adult man with Graves' hyperthyroidism. CDR3s include the opening cysteine and the closing phenylalanine or tryptophan. D genes are given only for firm matches. Clone size appears in some rows only: once, few, many, or a class for an expanded clone.

>TRBV20-1|NA|NA|TRBJ1-1
TGCAGTGCTAGAGCCCGGACTGAAGCTTTCTTT
CSARARTEAFF
>TRBV5-1|NA|many|TRBJ1-1
TGCGCCAGCAGCTTGGACAGAGTCACTACTGAAGCTTTCTTT
CASSLDRVTTEAFF
>TRBV10-3|NA|many|TRBJ2-2
TGTGCCATCAGTGGATTAGACAACGTTCGTGACACCGGGGAGCTGTTTTTT
CAISGLDNVRDTGELFF
>TRBV24-1|TRBD1|NA|TRBJ1-2
TGTGCCACCAGTGAAAGGACAGGGGCTGGCTACACCTTC
CATSERTGAGYTF
>TRBV20-1|NA|many|TRBJ1-4
TGCAGTGCCCCGACGGCCGCAACTAATGAAAAACTGTTTTTT
CSAPTAATNEKLFF
>TRBV5-1|NA|few|TRBJ1-2
TGCGCCAGCAGCCCGGGACTCGAAAACTATGGCTACACCTTC
CASSPGLENYGYTF
>TRBV12-3/TRBV12-4|NA|many|TRBJ1-1
TGTGCCAGCACCCCCCGGGCAGGGAACACTGAAGCTTTCTTT
CASTPRAGNTEAFF
>TRBV3-2|NA|NA|TRBJ1-5
TGTGCCACGTCAGGGGCAGGGAGTCAGCCCCAGCATTTT
CATSGAGSQPQHF
>TRBV29-1|NA|many|TRBJ1-2
TGCAGCGCCGAGGGGACACCGACTAACTATGGCTACACCTTC
CSAEGTPTNYGYTF
>TRBV4-1|TRBD2|few|TRBJ2-5
TGTGCCAGCAGCTTGGAGGCTAGCGGGGAGACCCAGTACTTC
CASSLEASGETQYF
>TRBV12-3/TRBV12-4|TRBD1|many|TRBJ1-1
TGTGCCAGCAGCTGGGAGACAGGGGGAGGCACTGAAGCTTTCTTT
CASSWETGGGTEAFF
>TRBV12-3/TRBV12-4|NA|few|TRBJ1-5
TGTGCCAGCAGGCCCTTGGGGGGGGACAATCAGCCCCAGCATTTT
CASRPLGGDNQPQHF
>TRBV7-2|NA|many|TRBJ2-7
TGTGCCAGCAGCTTAGACATAAGACGAAGCTCCTACGAGCAGTACTTC
CASSLDIRRSSYEQYF
>TRBV3-1|TRBD1|NA|TRBJ1-4
TGTGCCAGCAGCCAGCCGGGACAGAATGAAAAACTGTTTTTT
CASSQPGQNEKLFF
>TRBV10-3|TRBD1|NA|TRBJ1-5
TGTGCCATCAGTGTCGAGGACAGGGGACAGCCCCAGCATTTT
CAISVEDRGQPQHF
>TRBV7-9|TRBD2|few|TRBJ2-7
TGTGCCAGCAGCTCAAGAACTAGCGTTGGCTCCTACGAGCAGTACTTC
CASSSRTSVGSYEQYF
>TRBV29-1|TRBD2|NA|TRBJ2-5
TGCAGCGTGAGGGGAGGGACCTCGTACTTC
CSVRGGTSYF
>TRBV10-2|TRBD2|NA|TRBJ2-7
TGCGCCAGCAGTGCCGGGGGGGGTCAGACCTACGAGCAGTACTTC
CASSAGGGQTYEQYF
>TRBV7-9|TRBD1|many|TRBJ1-5
TGTGCCAGCAGCTTTGACAGGGGTCCCTATCAGCCCCAGCATTTT
CASSFDRGPYQPQHF
>TRBV7-8|NA|NA|TRBJ2-5
TGTGCCAGCAGCCGACCGATGGGGGAAAGGGAAGAGACCCAGTACTTC
CASSRPMGEREETQYF
>TRBV2|TRBD1|many|TRBJ2-7
TGTGCCAGCAGTAAGGGACAGCGCTACGAGCAGTACTTC
CASSKGQRYEQYF
>TRBV11-2|NA|NA|TRBJ1-1
TGTGCCAGCAGCGACCCCGGGGTGAACACTGAAGCTTTCTTT
CASSDPGVNTEAFF
>TRBV10-3|TRBD2|few|TRBJ2-7
TGTGCCATCAGTGAGTCGGTGGCTCTAGTGAGGGGAGGGGAGCAGTACTTC
CAISESVALVRGGEQYF
>TRBV7-2|TRBD1|many|TRBJ1-4
TGTGCCAGCAGCCGTCGACAGGGGAGGGAAAAACTGTTTTTT
CASSRRQGREKLFF
>TRBV7-9|NA|NA|TRBJ2-2
TGTGCCAGCAGCTTACTTTCCGGCGAGCTCGGCACCGGGGAGCTGTTTTTT
CASSLLSGELGTGELFF
>TRBV12-3/TRBV12-4|NA|many|TRBJ2-7
TGTGCCAGCAGTTTTTTGGGGGTCTACGAGCAGTACTTC
CASSFLGVYEQYF
>TRBV19|NA|NA|TRBJ1-5
TGTGCCAGTAGTATAGGATCCAATCAGCCCCGGCATTTT
CASSIGSNQPRHF
>TRBV5-5|NA|many|TRBJ2-7
TGTGCCAGCAGACGCCCGGGCTCCTACGAGCAGTACTTC
CASRRPGSYEQYF
>TRBV29-1|NA|many|TRBJ1-1
TGCAGCGGAGTGGAGAACACTGAAGCTTTCTTT
CSGVENTEAFF
>TRBV6-4|NA|NA|TRBJ2-2
TGTGCCAGCAGTGACGAGACCCAAACCGGGGAGCTGTTTTTT
CASSDETQTGELFF
>TRBV10-2|NA|NA|TRBJ2-2
TGCGCCAGCAGCGCTAGGATGTCCGGGGAGCTGTTTTTT
CASSARMSGELFF
>TRBV9|TRBD2|many|TRBJ2-2
TGTGCCAGCAGCCCTCAGGGACTAGCGGGATGGGTCGGGGAGCTGTTTTTT
CASSPQGLAGWVGELFF
>TRBV16|NA|few|TRBJ1-1
TGTGCCAGCAGCCAATACATCCTGAACACTGAAGCTTTCTTT
CASSQYILNTEAFF
>TRBV7-9|NA|NA|TRBJ2-7
TGTGCCAGCAGGCGAATGGGTTCCTACGAGCAGTACTTC
CASRRMGSYEQYF
>TRBV7-2|TRBD2|once|TRBJ2-3
TGTGCCAGCAGCAACTCACTAGCGGGATACACAGATACGCAGTATTTT
CASSNSLAGYTDTQYF
>TRBV10-3|NA|many|TRBJ1-1
TGTGCCACCAGTGGAGGAGGGAAGGCAGCTTTCTTT
CATSGGGKAAFF
>TRBV12-3/TRBV12-4|NA|NA|TRBJ2-4
TGTGCCAGCAGTCTCGGGTCTATTGTCATTCAGTACTTC
CASSLGSIVIQYF
>TRBV24-1|NA|many|TRBJ1-1
TGTGCCACCAGTGGGGGGGCAGGGCAAGGTCTGTACACTGAAGCTTTCTTT
CATSGGAGQGLYTEAFF
>TRBV29-1|TRBD1|many|TRBJ2-7
TGCAGCGGGCAGGGGGCGGTCGACGAGCAGTACTTC
CSGQGAVDEQYF
>TRBV7-2|TRBD2|NA|TRBJ2-2
TGTGCCAGCAGTCGTAGACTAGCGGGAGGCCCTCGTTTTGGGACCGGGGAGCTGTTTTTT
CASSRRLAGGPRFGTGELFF
>TRBV2|TRBD1|once|TRBJ1-4
TGTGCCAGCGGAGGACAGGGCTTCTCAACAGGGGAAAAACTGTTTTTT
CASGGQGFSTGEKLFF
>TRBV2|NA|many|TRBJ1-2
TGTGCCAGCAAGAGTGGAAAGGGTGGCTACACCTTC
CASKSGKGGYTF
>TRBV2|NA|NA|TRBJ1-5
TGTGCCAGCAGTCCCGGTGGTGGGTACCAGCCCCAGCATTTT
CASSPGGGYQPQHF
>TRBV7-3|TRBD1|NA|TRBJ2-7
TGTGCCAGCAGTCGGGGACAGGACTACTCCTACGAGCAGTACTTC
CASSRGQDYSYEQYF
>TRBV7-9|NA|many|TRBJ1-1
TGTGCCAGCAGCTTAGGGGGTGGGCAGGAGAACACTGAAGCTTTCTTT
CASSLGGGQENTEAFF
>TRBV19|NA|few|TRBJ2-7
TGTGCCAGTAGTATGACTCGGACAGCTTACGAGCAGTACTTC
CASSMTRTAYEQYF
>TRBV2|NA|many|TRBJ2-5
TGTGCCAGCATATCTAGAGAGACCCAGTACTTC
CASISRETQYF
>TRBV20-1|NA|many|TRBJ1-5
TGCAGTGCTAGATCCCAAGCTGGGGGGCTCAATCAGCCCCAGCATTTT
CSARSQAGGLNQPQHF
>TRBV9|NA|once|TRBJ2-7
TGTGCCAGCAGCGTAGGGGCCGCGGGACTCTCCTACGAGCAGTACTTC
CASSVGAAGLSYEQYF
>TRBV10-3|NA|few|TRBJ1-2
TGTGCCATCAGAGACACTTATGGCTACACCTTC
CAIRDTYGYTF
>TRBV6-2/TRBV6-3|TRBD1|NA|TRBJ2-7
TGTGCCAGCAGTACCCACCGACAGGGTGGGTACGAGCAGTACTTC
CASSTHRQGGYEQYF
>TRBV20-1|TRBD2|few|TRBJ2-7
TGCAGTGCTTTTACGACTAGCGGGAGGGGTTACGAGCAGTACTTC
CSAFTTSGRGYEQYF
>TRBV9|NA|many|TRBJ1-6
TGTGCCAGCAGTTCTGGCCCCGATAATTCACCCCTCCACTTT
CASSSGPDNSPLHF
>TRBV7-8|NA|many|TRBJ1-3
TGTGCCAGCAGCTTAGCTGGGGGATACTCTGGAAACACCATATATTTT
CASSLAGGYSGNTIYF
>TRBV29-1|TRBD2|NA|TRBJ2-7
TGCAGCGCCGAGGGGCTTAGCGGGAGGAGCTCCTACGAGCAGTACTTC
CSAEGLSGRSSYEQYF